The source of this TCR beta chain is a study of T cells after posttransplantation cyclophosphamide. Findings and limits, study-wide: TRB overlap between skin or GI tissue T cells and blood was limited. Donor-recipient repertoire similarity was low at 1-2 months, rising over year one.

V lost 2 bases to trimming and J lost 4 bases, with 13 bases between them. Germline assignment: CDR1 SGHNT and CDR2 YYREEE (reference sequence). The CDR3 consists of 16 residues. Note on this clone: Its specificity is not known.

Data came from immunoSEQ multiplex PCR; TCRdb stores just in-frame clones and leaves some out. This sample has about 22,000 clones, with about nine tenths found just once. Cyclophosphamide on days +3 and +4 followed busulfan-fludarabine conditioning and a marrow graft. The V gene is TRBV5-4, the J gene TRBJ1-6; no firm D call. The TCR originated in a female patient between 30 and 39 years old who received an allogeneic stem cell transplant from an unrelated donor, was CMV-positive, and had no GVHD. Some T cells may have come from the graft donor. The sequencing here drew on PBMCs, taken after allogeneic stem cell transplant with posttransplant cyclophosphamide. The CDR3 here is CASSLGWEYYNSPLHF. CDR3 nucleotide sequence: TGTGCCAGCAGCTTAGGCTGGGAGTATTATAATTCACCCCTCCACTTT.